The 4 T cell receptor beta chains given below trace back to one sample, sequenced in a study of T cells expressing NK-cell markers. TCRdb reprocessed the 5' RACE reads; each CDR3 protein has one entry and no DNA is given. Its clone listing holds some 340,000 distinct CDR3 sequences. Sequencing used blood T cells: a sorted CD56 or NKG2C T cell subset, CD4+ or CD8+ T cells, or bulk PBMC T cells (not recorded which). The receptors stem from a man aged 18-75 years in good health.

The genes are TRBV6-1 and TRBJ2-7; TCRdb picks TRBD1, but there is no DNA to check that call. Germline values: CDR1 MNHNS, CDR2 SASEGT. This CDR3 spans 16 amino acids. CDR3 protein: CASKLAPGQTSYEQYF.

The chain is built from TRBV5-1 and TRBJ1-6. The CDR3 covers 16 residues. Germline values: CDR1 SGHRS, CDR2 YFSETQ. CDR3 amino acids: CASSLNGQSGNSPLHF. Using reference TRBV5-1 and TRBJ1-6 for the parts outside the CDR3, the full variable domain is KAGVTQTPRYLIKTRGQQVTLSCSPISGHRSVSWYQQTPGQGLQFLFEYFSETQRNKGNFPGRFSGRQFSNSRSEMNVSTLELGDSALYLCASSLNGQSGNSPLHFGNGTRLTVT.

The chain combines TRBV5-4 with TRBJ1-4; no DNA is available, so the TRBD1 call from TCRdb remains unchecked. Germline V gene data show CDR1 as SGHNT and CDR2 as YYREEE (reference sequence). The CDR3 sequence is 14 residues long. Here the CDR3 reads CASSRDGGNEKLFF.

This rearrangement joins TRBV6-5 to TRBJ1-6; as DNA is missing, the TRBD1 call by TCRdb cannot be tested. CDR1 MNHEY and CDR2 SVGAGI come from the germline V gene. The CDR3 loop spans 16 amino acids. The CDR3 sequence: CASSYSKNRATSPLHF.